This T cell receptor (beta chain) stems from a study of blood T cell repertoires in COVID-19. In the study overall: Acute and convalescent COVID-19 samples came from the United States, Italy and Spain. T cells, B-cell-depleted T cells, or PBMCs provided the cDNA or gDNA that served as material.

A single count supports this clone. V trimming: 0 bases; J trimming: 3 bases; junction bases outside the gene matches: 7. The CDR3 is 17 residues long. Germline lookup yields CDR1 SGHRS and CDR2 YFSETQ. Original processing notes: By means of reference gene primer amplification, nucleated cell counts were estimated. TCRdb keeps only in-frame clones here, not all; method: immunoSEQ multiplex PCR. From that table come the V and J calls and clone size; the DNA was used to work out D and trimming. This table holds over 300,000 clones, 89% found once. Source material: peripheral blood. The chain has TRBV5-1 and TRBJ2-3, with TRBD1 identical over 10 bases. The sequence was obtained from a man aged 35-49 years with acute or convalescent COVID-19. The CDR3 protein is CASSLGRTGQGTDTQYF. CDR3 nucleotides: TGCGCCAGCAGCTTGGGACGGACGGGACAGGGGACAGATACGCAGTATTTT.